A selection of T cell receptor beta chains follows, all from one sample in a study of cytomegalovirus exposure and HLA in healthy donors. Assay used: immunoSEQ multiplex PCR; TCRdb lists only in-frame clones, some missing. This repertoire shows some 140,000 clones, roughly 70% found once; its top ten account for approximately 1.7%. Specimen: PBMCs. The receptors derive from a human donor in good health. Both conserved end residues are part of each CDR3. The order of the fields is J gene, clone size, D gene, V gene, CDR3 DNA, CDR3 protein. The D gene is left open where the match is weak. Clone size, where shown, is once, few, many, or a class for clones that have expanded.

j_call: TRBJ1-1
clone_size: .
d_call: .
v_call: TRBV19
cdr3_nt: TGTGCCAGTACCCCCGGGCAGGGGAACACTGAAGCTTTCTTT
cdr3_aa: CASTPGQGNTEAFF

j_call: TRBJ2-7
clone_size: .
d_call: TRBD2
v_call: TRBV18
cdr3_nt: TGTGCCAGCTCGTCGGGACTAGCGGGAGGTATTCCCTACGAGCAGTACTTC
cdr3_aa: CASSSGLAGGIPYEQYF

j_call: TRBJ1-1
clone_size: .
d_call: .
v_call: TRBV19
cdr3_nt: TGTGCCAGTAGTATAGTTGGCAGGGGGAACACTGAAGCTTTCTTT
cdr3_aa: CASSIVGRGNTEAFF

j_call: TRBJ2-7
clone_size: .
d_call: .
v_call: TRBV27
cdr3_nt: TGTGCCAGCAGTGACAAGCCAGGGTTGGCCTACGAGCAGTACTTC
cdr3_aa: CASSDKPGLAYEQYF

j_call: TRBJ1-1
clone_size: .
d_call: TRBD1
v_call: TRBV19
cdr3_nt: TGTGCCAGCTCCCGGGACAGGGGGTTAGGGGCTTTCTTT
cdr3_aa: CASSRDRGLGAFF

j_call: TRBJ1-2
clone_size: .
d_call: TRBD1
v_call: TRBV2
cdr3_nt: TGTGCCAGCCTACCGGGACAGCTATTCTATGGCTACACCTTC
cdr3_aa: CASLPGQLFYGYTF

j_call: TRBJ2-7
clone_size: .
d_call: .
v_call: TRBV28
cdr3_nt: TGTGCCAGCAGTTTGGGGGCCCTTTACGTTAAGCAGTACTTC
cdr3_aa: CASSLGALYVKQYF

j_call: TRBJ2-2
clone_size: .
d_call: TRBD2
v_call: TRBV4-1
cdr3_nt: TGCGCCAGCAGCCAGGTTGGGAGGGGTGCGGCCGGGGAGCTGTTTTTT
cdr3_aa: CASSQVGRGAAGELFF

j_call: TRBJ2-1
clone_size: .
d_call: TRBD2
v_call: TRBV6-5
cdr3_nt: TGTGCCAGCAGCCTAAGCGGGACTACAAGGAATGAGCAGTTCTTC
cdr3_aa: CASSLSGTTRNEQFF

j_call: TRBJ2-3
clone_size: .
d_call: .
v_call: TRBV19
cdr3_nt: TGTGCCAGTACCTCCGGGACATACTCTAGCACAGATACGCAGTATTTT
cdr3_aa: CASTSGTYSSTDTQYF

j_call: TRBJ1-1
clone_size: .
d_call: .
v_call: TRBV5-1
cdr3_nt: TGCGCCAGCAGCTCCGGACAACCCAGCTCTGAAGCTTTCTTT
cdr3_aa: CASSSGQPSSEAFF

j_call: TRBJ2-1
clone_size: .
d_call: .
v_call: TRBV7-9
cdr3_nt: TGTGCCAGCAACCCTAATCCATCGGTTCCCGGCAATGAGCAGTTCTTC
cdr3_aa: CASNPNPSVPGNEQFF

j_call: TRBJ1-5
clone_size: .
d_call: .
v_call: TRBV6-5
cdr3_nt: TGTGCCAGCAGTTACTCGATTGGGAGTCAGCCCCAGCATTTT
cdr3_aa: CASSYSIGSQPQHF

j_call: TRBJ2-7
clone_size: few
d_call: TRBD1
v_call: TRBV7-9
cdr3_nt: TGTGCCAGCAGCCGGGACAGGGGGTACGAGCAGTACTTC
cdr3_aa: CASSRDRGYEQYF

j_call: TRBJ1-1
clone_size: once
d_call: TRBD1
v_call: TRBV7-8
cdr3_nt: TGTGCCAGCAGCCCAGGGACAGTGCAGGATGAAGCTTTCTTT
cdr3_aa: CASSPGTVQDEAFF

j_call: TRBJ1-1
clone_size: .
d_call: .
v_call: TRBV6-5
cdr3_nt: TGTGCCAGCAGCGACAGGCCGAACACTGAAGCTTTCTTT
cdr3_aa: CASSDRPNTEAFF

j_call: TRBJ2-7
clone_size: .
d_call: TRBD2
v_call: TRBV6-5
cdr3_nt: TGTGCCACCCGGGGGGGGCCCACCTACGAGCAGTACTTC
cdr3_aa: CATRGGPTYEQYF

j_call: TRBJ2-7
clone_size: .
d_call: .
v_call: TRBV2
cdr3_nt: TGTGCCGGGGGGGGCACGATAGCGGCCTACGAGCAGTACTTC
cdr3_aa: CAGGGTIAAYEQYF

j_call: TRBJ1-2
clone_size: .
d_call: .
v_call: TRBV29-1
cdr3_nt: TGCAGCGTTGAATCAGGGGAGAACTATGGCTACACCTTC
cdr3_aa: CSVESGENYGYTF

j_call: TRBJ1-3
clone_size: .
d_call: .
v_call: TRBV14
cdr3_nt: TGTGCCAGCAGCCAAGGCGTGACTGGAAACACCATATATTTT
cdr3_aa: CASSQGVTGNTIYF

j_call: TRBJ2-6
clone_size: few
d_call: .
v_call: TRBV5-1
cdr3_nt: TGCGCCAGCAGCCCTTCGCTCGGGGCTGGGGCCAACGTCCTGACTTTC
cdr3_aa: CASSPSLGAGANVLTF

j_call: TRBJ1-1
clone_size: few
d_call: .
v_call: TRBV7-8
cdr3_nt: TGTGCCAGCAGCTTAGTTGCCCAGGGTGATCAAGGCCTCACTGAAGCTTTCTTT
cdr3_aa: CASSLVAQGDQGLTEAFF

j_call: TRBJ2-2
clone_size: once
d_call: TRBD2
v_call: TRBV27
cdr3_nt: TGTGCCAGCAGTCCACGCCGGGACTACGTTATCGCCGGGGAGCTGTTTTTT
cdr3_aa: CASSPRRDYVIAGELFF

j_call: TRBJ1-5
clone_size: .
d_call: .
v_call: TRBV6-1
cdr3_nt: TGTGCCAGCAGTGAAGCGCTTGCCGTCAGGCGGGTCGTGTCCCAGCATTTT
cdr3_aa: CASSEALAVRRVVSQHF

j_call: TRBJ1-1
clone_size: .
d_call: .
v_call: TRBV4-1
cdr3_nt: TGCGCCAGCAGCCGACCAGGGGCGACTGAAGCTTTCTTT
cdr3_aa: CASSRPGATEAFF

j_call: TRBJ2-5
clone_size: .
d_call: .
v_call: TRBV9
cdr3_nt: TGTGCCAGCAGCGCGAATCCAGGGGTGGGAGAGACCCAGTACTTC
cdr3_aa: CASSANPGVGETQYF

j_call: TRBJ1-2
clone_size: .
d_call: TRBD1
v_call: TRBV28
cdr3_nt: TGTGCCAGCAGTTCCCAAGGGGGCCCTACTCTTCCCTATGGCTACACCTTC
cdr3_aa: CASSSQGGPTLPYGYTF

j_call: TRBJ2-2
clone_size: once
d_call: TRBD2
v_call: TRBV7-3
cdr3_nt: TGTGCCAGCAGCCCAATAGCGGGAAGCACCGGGGAGCTGTTTTTT
cdr3_aa: CASSPIAGSTGELFF

j_call: TRBJ2-1
clone_size: few
d_call: .
v_call: TRBV30
cdr3_nt: TGTGCCTGGAGACTAGAGCAGTTCTTC
cdr3_aa: CAWRLEQFF

j_call: TRBJ2-7
clone_size: .
d_call: .
v_call: TRBV28
cdr3_nt: TGTGCCAGCAGTCCTCCGGACAGCCCCCGATTCGAGCAGTACTTC
cdr3_aa: CASSPPDSPRFEQYF

j_call: TRBJ2-1
clone_size: .
d_call: .
v_call: TRBV7-2
cdr3_nt: TGTGCCAGCAGCCTTCCTCCGCCCCGCCGGAATGAGCAGTTCTTC
cdr3_aa: CASSLPPPRRNEQFF

j_call: TRBJ2-1
clone_size: few
d_call: TRBD2
v_call: TRBV7-3
cdr3_nt: TGTGCCAGCAGCTTAACCGGGACTAGCGTCTACAATGAGCAGTTCTTC
cdr3_aa: CASSLTGTSVYNEQFF

j_call: TRBJ1-6
clone_size: .
d_call: .
v_call: TRBV28
cdr3_nt: TGTGCCAGCAGAGACGGAGGAGAGCATTCACCCCTCCACTTT
cdr3_aa: CASRDGGEHSPLHF

j_call: TRBJ1-1
clone_size: few
d_call: .
v_call: TRBV6-1
cdr3_nt: TGTGCCAGCAGTACCACGGGGGGTATGAACACTGAAGCTTTCTTT
cdr3_aa: CASSTTGGMNTEAFF

j_call: TRBJ1-1
clone_size: few
d_call: .
v_call: TRBV7-9
cdr3_nt: TGTGCCAGCAGCCGGAGTACACCAGAAAACACTGAAGCTTTCTTT
cdr3_aa: CASSRSTPENTEAFF

j_call: TRBJ2-5
clone_size: .
d_call: TRBD1
v_call: TRBV11-3
cdr3_nt: TGTGCCAGCAGCCCCGGACAGGGGGGCGAGACCCAGTACTTC
cdr3_aa: CASSPGQGGETQYF

j_call: TRBJ2-7
clone_size: .
d_call: .
v_call: TRBV5-1
cdr3_nt: TGCGCCAGCAGCGGAGGAGAACCAGGGGCCGAGCAGTACTTC
cdr3_aa: CASSGGEPGAEQYF

j_call: TRBJ2-7
clone_size: few
d_call: TRBD1
v_call: TRBV7-8
cdr3_nt: TGTGCCAGCACCACAGACAGGGTGGGCTCCTACGAGCAGTACTTC
cdr3_aa: CASTTDRVGSYEQYF

j_call: TRBJ2-1
clone_size: .
d_call: .
v_call: TRBV7-7
cdr3_nt: TGTGCCAGCAGCTTAGGTCGCGGGACGTACAATGAGCAGTTCTTC
cdr3_aa: CASSLGRGTYNEQFF

j_call: TRBJ1-1
clone_size: .
d_call: .
v_call: TRBV27
cdr3_nt: TGTGCCAGCAGTCCGTCGTTTCGGGAGGACACTGAAGCTTTCTTT
cdr3_aa: CASSPSFREDTEAFF

j_call: TRBJ2-7
clone_size: few
d_call: .
v_call: TRBV11-2
cdr3_nt: TGTGCCAGCAGCGCCGATCGCGGCCTTTTCCTCTTC
cdr3_aa: CASSADRGLFLF

j_call: TRBJ2-1
clone_size: .
d_call: TRBD2
v_call: TRBV5-8
cdr3_nt: TGTGCCAGCAGCTTGGGACTTAGCGGGAGGGCCGGGGATGAGCAGTTCTTC
cdr3_aa: CASSLGLSGRAGDEQFF

j_call: TRBJ1-5
clone_size: .
d_call: TRBD1
v_call: TRBV7-9
cdr3_nt: TGTGCCAGCAGCTTAGGGTCAGGGGGGCCTAGCAATCAGCCCCAGCATTTT
cdr3_aa: CASSLGSGGPSNQPQHF

j_call: TRBJ2-7
clone_size: .
d_call: TRBD2
v_call: TRBV28
cdr3_nt: TGTGCCAGCAGACCACCAAAGGGACTAGTAGACTTC
cdr3_aa: CASRPPKGLVDF

j_call: TRBJ2-1
clone_size: .
d_call: .
v_call: TRBV7-2
cdr3_nt: TGTGCCAGCAGCTTACTCGAGTACAATGAGCAGTTCTTC
cdr3_aa: CASSLLEYNEQFF